Listed below are T cell receptor beta chains from one sample, sequenced in a study of blood T cells in healthy people across ages. TCRdb recomputed calls from the 5' RACE reads with MiXCR, one row per CDR3 protein. Among fewer than 2 million distinct CDR3 sequences listed, approximately 40% were seen once. Source material: blood. These receptors came from a human donor in good health. The CDR3 runs from the conserved cysteine through the conserved F or W. Each record gives: J gene, D gene, clone size, V gene, CDR3 DNA, CDR3 protein. The D gene is left open where the match is weak. Size is omitted from some rows. Given values are once, few, many or a class for expanded clones.

J gene: TRBJ1-5
D gene: NA
clone size: few
V gene: TRBV13
CDR3 DNA: TGTGCCAGCAGCTTAGGCGGGGGGCCCCAGCATTTT
CDR3 protein: CASSLGGGPQHF

J gene: TRBJ2-7
D gene: NA
clone size: NA
V gene: TRBV2
CDR3 DNA: TGTGCCAGCAAGTACTTCCACGAGCAGTACTTC
CDR3 protein: CASKYFHEQYF

J gene: TRBJ2-1
D gene: TRBD1
clone size: NA
V gene: TRBV29-1
CDR3 DNA: TGCAGCGTCTGGACGGGACAGACCTACGAGCAGTTCTTC
CDR3 protein: CSVWTGQTYEQFF

J gene: TRBJ1-4
D gene: NA
clone size: few
V gene: TRBV7-2
CDR3 DNA: TGTGCCAGCAGCTTACCCCAGCTTAATGAAAAACTGTTTTTT
CDR3 protein: CASSLPQLNEKLFF

J gene: TRBJ1-2
D gene: NA
clone size: NA
V gene: TRBV12-3/TRBV12-4
CDR3 DNA: TGTGCCAGCAGTCCGCAGATGGGTGGCTACACCTTC
CDR3 protein: CASSPQMGGYTF

J gene: TRBJ2-6
D gene: NA
clone size: few
V gene: TRBV7-9
CDR3 DNA: TGTGCCAGCAGCGAGGGGACCGCGGCCAACGTCCTGACTTTC
CDR3 protein: CASSEGTAANVLTF

J gene: TRBJ2-7
D gene: NA
clone size: NA
V gene: TRBV7-2
CDR3 DNA: TGTGCCTGCGTATCAGGCGACTCCTACGAGCAGTACTTC
CDR3 protein: CACVSGDSYEQYF

J gene: TRBJ2-1
D gene: NA
clone size: NA
V gene: TRBV6-6
CDR3 DNA: TGTGCCAGCAGTTACTCGTTTGGGACTCCTAGGGGTGAGCAGTTCTTC
CDR3 protein: CASSYSFGTPRGEQFF

J gene: TRBJ1-1
D gene: NA
clone size: NA
V gene: TRBV4-2
CDR3 DNA: TGTGCCAGCAGCCAAGTGGTAAGGGGACGCGACACTGAAGCTTTCTTT
CDR3 protein: CASSQVVRGRDTEAFF

J gene: TRBJ2-4
D gene: NA
clone size: NA
V gene: TRBV7-9
CDR3 DNA: TGTGCCAGCAGCCTAGGGGCCACACTAGCCAAAAACATTCAGTACTTC
CDR3 protein: CASSLGATLAKNIQYF

J gene: TRBJ2-5
D gene: TRBD1
clone size: NA
V gene: TRBV6-1
CDR3 DNA: TGTGCCAGCAGTGTTACAGGGGGAGGAGAGACCCAGTACTTC
CDR3 protein: CASSVTGGGETQYF

J gene: TRBJ1-6
D gene: NA
clone size: NA
V gene: TRBV6-4
CDR3 DNA: TGTGCCAGCAGTGCGGACAGCCGGATCTATAATTCACCCCTCCACTTT
CDR3 protein: CASSADSRIYNSPLHF

J gene: TRBJ2-2
D gene: NA
clone size: NA
V gene: TRBV7-3
CDR3 DNA: TGTGCCACTCACAAAGGGTACACTACCGGGGAGCTGTTTTTT
CDR3 protein: CATHKGYTTGELFF

J gene: TRBJ2-7
D gene: NA
clone size: NA
V gene: TRBV4-1
CDR3 DNA: TGCGCCAGCCAGTCAGGTACGCACGAGCAGTACTTC
CDR3 protein: CASQSGTHEQYF

J gene: TRBJ2-5
D gene: TRBD2
clone size: many
V gene: TRBV29-1
CDR3 DNA: TGCAGCGTTACTAGCGGGGGAGGTTTGGGGGAGACCCAGTACTTC
CDR3 protein: CSVTSGGGLGETQYF

J gene: TRBJ2-3
D gene: NA
clone size: few
V gene: TRBV11-2
CDR3 DNA: TGTGCCAGCAGCCCCAGGGGCCAAACAGCGACAGATACGCAGTATTTT
CDR3 protein: CASSPRGQTATDTQYF

J gene: TRBJ2-5
D gene: NA
clone size: NA
V gene: TRBV28
CDR3 DNA: TGTGCCAGCACCCACATCGGGGTGGGAGAGACCCAGTACTTC
CDR3 protein: CASTHIGVGETQYF

J gene: TRBJ1-2
D gene: NA
clone size: few
V gene: TRBV20-1
CDR3 DNA: TGCAGTGCTAGTATGACAGACTATGGCTACACCTTC
CDR3 protein: CSASMTDYGYTF

J gene: TRBJ2-7
D gene: TRBD1
clone size: NA
V gene: TRBV9
CDR3 DNA: TGTGCCAGCAGCCCCGATCCCCGGACAGGGTACCTTAGCTCCTACGAGCAGTACTTC
CDR3 protein: CASSPDPRTGYLSSYEQYF